This record covers a single T cell receptor (beta chain). The specificity of this receptor is unknown. No quality values exist for individual bases; no much larger clone is one base distant. The treatment or condition label, as the study defines it: about 20 received Ad26.COV2.S at low or high dose, single or two shots; five or six received placebo; per-sample allocation not given. Repertoires of vaccine and placebo recipients were sequenced from samples taken on day 63 after the first injection. In Cohort 1b, more than 20 adults aged 18-55 years were enrolled at a single site in Boston, USA, between 29 July and 7 August 2020. Ad26.COV2.S was a replication-incompetent adenovirus type 26 vector expressing a prefusion-stabilized SARS-CoV-2 spike protein from the original Wuhan strain. The sample is drawn from a study of Ad26.COV2.S vaccination and SARS-CoV-2 variants (dated by TCRdb to 2020 to 2023). Study-level background: Vaccine-arm donors came from COV1001, a multicentre, randomized, double-blind, placebo-controlled phase I-IIa trial of Ad26.COV2.S in healthy adults. Ad26.COV2.S was administered intramuscularly at a dose of 5x10^10 or 1x10^11 viral particles, either as one shot or as two shots given 56 days apart. Sequencing of the TCRbeta repertoire served to evaluate the specificity and breadth of SARS-CoV-2-reactive T cell receptors following Ad26.COV2.S vaccination. The TCR-sequenced set comprised around 30 samples: some 20 Ad26.COV2.S vaccine recipients, 5 placebo recipients and 8 SARS-CoV-2 convalescent individuals. Trial participants were randomized into five groups of five, in which low-dose or high-dose Ad26.COV2.S was given once or twice, or placebo was given on both occasions. Investigators remained blinded to trial group allocation during experiments and outcome assessment.

The CDR3 has 13 amino acids, counting the end cysteine and phenylalanine. Only CDR3 DNA remains: 39 bases, in frame from the first base. Trimming removed 0 bases from V and 5 bases from J, leaving 8 bases between the germline ends. CDR1 SGHRS and CDR2 YFSETQ are derived from the germline V gene. Summary of the overall study and its limitations: The study was not powered for comparison of responses between vaccine doses or regimens. Comparable non-spike TCR breadth was observed between vaccine and placebo recipients, consistent with only spike being contained in the vaccine. Spike-specific TCR breadth was higher in Ad26.COV2.S recipients than in placebo recipients (P = 0.0014). After vaccination, spike-specific CD8+ and CD4+ T cell responses were reported to show substantial breadth. According to the authors, total T cell responses may have been underestimated by the TCR breadth and depth analyses.

TCRbeta CDR3 regions were sequenced with the immunoSEQ Assay. After extraction, genomic DNA underwent amplification by bias-controlled multiplex PCR, followed by high-throughput sequencing. On the authors' methods: To quantify the absolute abundance of each unique TCRbeta CDR3 region, sequences were collapsed and filtered. Usable DNA was measured by amplifying reference genes present in all nucleated cells, and TCRbeta template counts were normalized to that usable DNA to estimate T cell fraction. Repertoire TCRs were annotated as SARS-CoV-2-specific by exact matching of V gene, CDR3 amino acid sequence and J gene to a known reactive TCR set. The reference SARS-CoV-2 TCR set was derived from MIRA and filtered for enrichment in COVID-19-positive ImmuneCODE repertoires, a step that removed public or cross-reactive TCRs. Using the MIRA antigens, annotated TCRs were further analysed by specific ORF or by position within an ORF. Breadth was defined as annotated unique rearrangements over total unique productive rearrangements; depth was the summed frequency of those rearrangements. Two-sided Wilcoxon rank-sum tests were used to compare TCR breadth between groups. In its TCRdb copy, this immuneACCESS table keeps in-frame sequences only and misses some clones. Where compared with another copy, unresolved V genes explain less than half of these, and the others have no known cause. D and trimming come from the DNA, and the V and J calls and clone size come from that table. The sample table holds under 400,000 clones, of which more than 75% were seen once. The top ten clonotypes cover more than 3% of the sample.

The chain couples TRBV5-1 to TRBJ2-5; the D gene cannot be named for sure. This TCR derives from a person aged 18-60 years who received the Ad26.COV2.S COVID-19 vaccine or a placebo. The source material was peripheral blood, sampled in a trial of Ad26.COV2.S vaccine versus placebo. CDR3 reads: CASSLDGRETQYF. The DNA sequence reads TGCGCCAGCAGCTTGGACGGGCGCGAGACCCAGTACTTC.